The clone carrying this T cell receptor (beta chain) has more than one count but fewer than ten. Its antigen is still unknown. The CDR3 has 16 amino acids. Germline V gives CDR1 DFQATT, CDR2 SNEGSKA (reference sequence). Between the trimmed V and J ends, which lost 2 bases and 4 bases, there was a span of 18 bases. The data stem from a study of post-analysis software for immune sequencing data. Study-wide results and caveats: Patients showed TRBV5-6, TRBV5-1 and TRBV20-1 among five TRBV segments more frequent than in controls. Samples from a shared batch, those prepared together, strongly co-clustered by F measure. Versus controls, multiple sclerosis patients showed significantly lower diversity (normalized Chao1).

Built from TCR beta cDNA, the libraries had unique molecular identifiers in them. Each CDR3 protein is one row after TCRdb ran MiXCR on the PCR reads. Seen here are around 200,000 distinct CDR3 sequences, 29% observed once, and the top ten hold 3% to 4%. The V gene is TRBV20-1, the J gene TRBJ2-1; D is perhaps TRBD1 or TRBD2 (5 bases each). The sequencing sample was made of blood. The sequence was collected from a girl aged 2-17 years with multiple sclerosis. CDR3 loop: CSARLPGTVGYNEQFF. DNA for the CDR3: TGCAGTGCTAGACTACCTGGGACCGTGGGATACAATGAGCAGTTCTTC.